The clone carrying this T cell receptor beta chain was observed many times. Antigen unknown. The sample belongs to a study of blood T cells in healthy people across ages. Donors were systemically healthy Caucasian individuals from Russia aged roughly 6 to 100 years. Study findings and constraints: With unsorted PBMCs, a conclusive comparison of naive versus antigen-experienced cells was not possible.

A J-beta primer mix and a sample-barcoded 5' primer were used in a second PCR of about 7 to 12 cycles. Via MiXCR, TCRdb re-called the 5' RACE reads, giving one row per CDR3 protein. This table holds 850,000 or so distinct CDR3 sequences, 29% found once. Sequencing used blood. The sequence was obtained from a woman older than 75 in good health.

The CDR3 DNA sequence: TGTGCCACCAAGCGCGGGGACCAAGAGACCCAGTACTTC. It encodes CATKRGDQETQYF. The chain is built from TRBV15 and TRBJ2-5, with D perhaps matching TRBD2 (6 bases). The CDR3 totals 13 residues. The V end lost 7 bases, the J end lost 0 bases, and 9 bases lay between the germline ends. Looked up from germline, CDR1 is LNHNV and CDR2 is YYDKDF (reference sequence).